The subject of this entry is one T cell receptor (beta chain). A much bigger clone sits one base away, suggesting this may be a read error. This entry belongs to a study of blood T cells in healthy people across ages. For the second PCR, which ran for about 7 to 12 cycles, a sample-barcoded 5' primer and a J-beta primer mix were used. MiXCR was run by TCRdb on the 5' RACE reads, yielding one entry per CDR3 protein. The sample contains about 700,000 distinct CDR3 sequences, 32% of which appear only once. Sequenced material: blood. This TCR was sampled from a woman of 80 years or more in good health.

Here the CDR3 DNA reads TGTGCCAGCAGCTTCCGACAGGGCTCAATTAATGAGCAGTACTTC. This translates into CASSFRQGSINEQYF. The chain couples TRBV7-2 to TRBJ2-7; 7 nucleotides agree with TRBD1. CDR1 SGHTA and CDR2 FQGNSA come from the germline V gene. This CDR3 region has 15 residues. V shed 3 bases, J shed 7 bases, and the junction held 12 bases outside the gene matches.